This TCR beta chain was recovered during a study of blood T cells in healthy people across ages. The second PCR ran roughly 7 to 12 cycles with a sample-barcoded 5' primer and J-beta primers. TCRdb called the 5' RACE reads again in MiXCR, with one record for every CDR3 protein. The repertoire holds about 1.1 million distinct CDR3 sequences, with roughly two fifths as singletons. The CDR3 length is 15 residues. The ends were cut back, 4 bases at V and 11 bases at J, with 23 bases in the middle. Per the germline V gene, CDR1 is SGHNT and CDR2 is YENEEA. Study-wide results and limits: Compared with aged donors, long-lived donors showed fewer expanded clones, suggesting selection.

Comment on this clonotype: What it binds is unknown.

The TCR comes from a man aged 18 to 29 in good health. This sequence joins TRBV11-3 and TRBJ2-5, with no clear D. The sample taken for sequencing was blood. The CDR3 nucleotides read TGTGCCAGCAGCTCCGGATCCACCGTCTACGATGAGCAGTACTTC. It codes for CASSSGSTVYDEQYF.